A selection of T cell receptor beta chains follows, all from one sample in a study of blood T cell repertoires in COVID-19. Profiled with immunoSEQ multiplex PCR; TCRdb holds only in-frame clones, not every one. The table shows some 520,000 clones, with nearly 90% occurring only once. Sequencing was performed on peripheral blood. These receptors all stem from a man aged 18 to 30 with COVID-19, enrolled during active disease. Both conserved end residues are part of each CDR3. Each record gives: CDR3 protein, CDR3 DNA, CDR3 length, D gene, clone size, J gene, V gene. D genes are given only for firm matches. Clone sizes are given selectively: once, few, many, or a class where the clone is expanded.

cdr3_aa: CASSLDAGDEQYF
cdr3_nt: TGTGCCAGCAGCTTAGATGCAGGGGACGAGCAGTACTTC
cdr3_length: 13
d_call: .
clone_size: .
j_call: TRBJ2-7
v_call: TRBV11-3

cdr3_aa: CATEDSYNEQFF
cdr3_nt: TGTGCCACCGAGGACAGCTACAATGAGCAGTTCTTC
cdr3_length: 12
d_call: .
clone_size: once
j_call: TRBJ2-1
v_call: TRBV6-5

cdr3_aa: CASSQDSGGYGYTF
cdr3_nt: TGTGCCAGCAGCCAAGACTCAGGGGGCTATGGCTACACCTTC
cdr3_length: 14
d_call: TRBD1
clone_size: .
j_call: TRBJ1-2
v_call: TRBV3-1/TRBV3-2

cdr3_aa: CASSLGGGTNYGYTF
cdr3_nt: TGCGCCAGCAGCCTAGGCGGGGGGACTAACTATGGCTACACCTTC
cdr3_length: 15
d_call: .
clone_size: .
j_call: TRBJ1-2
v_call: TRBV5-1

cdr3_aa: CASRGTGRGYEQYF
cdr3_nt: TGTGCCAGCAGGGGGACAGGGCGAGGCTACGAGCAGTACTTC
cdr3_length: 14
d_call: TRBD1
clone_size: .
j_call: TRBJ2-7
v_call: TRBV6-5

cdr3_aa: CASSQGFYGQNTEAFF
cdr3_nt: TGTGCCAGCAGCCAAGGCTTTTACGGACAGAACACTGAAGCTTTCTTT
cdr3_length: 16
d_call: .
clone_size: .
j_call: TRBJ1-1
v_call: TRBV3-1/TRBV3-2

cdr3_aa: CASRRTEMNTEAFF
cdr3_nt: TGTGCCAGCAGGAGGACTGAGATGAACACTGAAGCTTTCTTT
cdr3_length: 14
d_call: .
clone_size: .
j_call: TRBJ1-1
v_call: TRBV6-6

cdr3_aa: CASRPGLAGADEQFF
cdr3_nt: TGTGCCAGCAGGCCGGGACTAGCGGGGGCGGATGAGCAGTTCTTC
cdr3_length: 15
d_call: TRBD2
clone_size: .
j_call: TRBJ2-1
v_call: TRBV5-8

cdr3_aa: CASSSRWLNEQFF
cdr3_nt: TGTGCCAGCAGCTCGCGGTGGCTCAATGAGCAGTTCTTC
cdr3_length: 13
d_call: .
clone_size: .
j_call: TRBJ2-1
v_call: TRBV11-3

cdr3_aa: CASSRETGDGYTF
cdr3_nt: TGTGCCAGCAGCCGTGAGACAGGGGATGGCTACACCTTC
cdr3_length: 13
d_call: TRBD1
clone_size: .
j_call: TRBJ1-2
v_call: TRBV2

cdr3_aa: CASSATGGGNSPLHF
cdr3_nt: TGTGCCAGCAGCGCGACAGGGGGCGGGAATTCACCCCTCCACTTT
cdr3_length: 15
d_call: TRBD1
clone_size: .
j_call: TRBJ1-6
v_call: TRBV7-9

cdr3_aa: CASSPVGGSGSYEQYF
cdr3_nt: TGTGCCAGCTCACCGGTCGGCGGGAGCGGCTCCTACGAGCAGTACTTC
cdr3_length: 16
d_call: TRBD2
clone_size: .
j_call: TRBJ2-7
v_call: TRBV18

cdr3_aa: CASSAAGRDKNIQYF
cdr3_nt: TGTGCCAGTAGTGCAGCGGGGAGGGACAAAAACATTCAGTACTTC
cdr3_length: 15
d_call: TRBD2
clone_size: .
j_call: TRBJ2-4
v_call: TRBV19

cdr3_aa: CASSPVGTSVFNEQFF
cdr3_nt: TGTGCCAGCAGCCCGGTTGGGACTAGCGTTTTCAATGAGCAGTTCTTC
cdr3_length: 16
d_call: TRBD2
clone_size: .
j_call: TRBJ2-1
v_call: TRBV5-4

cdr3_aa: CASSDGGVGNTEAFF
cdr3_nt: TGTGCCAGCAGTGATGGGGGGGTGGGGAACACTGAAGCTTTCTTT
cdr3_length: 15
d_call: .
clone_size: once
j_call: TRBJ1-1
v_call: TRBV6-1

cdr3_aa: CASSMYTGGTDNEQFF
cdr3_nt: TGTGCCAGTAGTATGTACACAGGGGGCACCGACAATGAGCAGTTCTTC
cdr3_length: 16
d_call: TRBD1
clone_size: .
j_call: TRBJ2-1
v_call: TRBV19

cdr3_aa: CASSPSGSNTGELFF
cdr3_nt: TGTGCCAGCAGTCCCTCGGGATCAAACACCGGGGAGCTGTTTTTT
cdr3_length: 15
d_call: .
clone_size: once
j_call: TRBJ2-2
v_call: TRBV6-5

cdr3_aa: CASSLRGGQVLNTEAFF
cdr3_nt: TGTGCCAGCAGTCTGCGCGGGGGACAGGTTTTGAACACTGAAGCTTTCTTT
cdr3_length: 17
d_call: TRBD1
clone_size: .
j_call: TRBJ1-1
v_call: TRBV6-7

cdr3_aa: CASSLSVLVQGEDTIYF
cdr3_nt: TGTGCCAGCAGCTTATCGGTGCTGGTACAGGGCGAAGACACCATATATTTT
cdr3_length: 17
d_call: .
clone_size: .
j_call: TRBJ1-3
v_call: TRBV7-2

cdr3_aa: CASRERRTGELFF
cdr3_nt: TGCGCCAGCAGGGAACGGAGGACCGGGGAGCTGTTTTTT
cdr3_length: 13
d_call: .
clone_size: .
j_call: TRBJ2-2
v_call: TRBV4-1

cdr3_aa: CASSRGYGYTF
cdr3_nt: TGTGCCAGCAGCCGGGGGTATGGCTACACCTTC
cdr3_length: 11
d_call: .
clone_size: .
j_call: TRBJ1-2
v_call: TRBV12-3/TRBV12-4

cdr3_aa: CASSLLRSASGELFF
cdr3_nt: TGTGCCAGCAGCCTCCTAAGGAGTGCGTCCGGGGAGCTGTTTTTT
cdr3_length: 15
d_call: .
clone_size: many
j_call: TRBJ2-2
v_call: TRBV14

cdr3_aa: CASSAGMGSGYTF
cdr3_nt: TGTGCCAGCAGCGCAGGGATGGGGTCTGGCTACACCTTC
cdr3_length: 13
d_call: .
clone_size: once
j_call: TRBJ1-2
v_call: TRBV7-2

cdr3_aa: CASSITVAATTDTQYF
cdr3_nt: TGTGCCAGCAGCATAACGGTGGCGGCGACCACAGATACGCAGTATTTT
cdr3_length: 16
d_call: .
clone_size: .
j_call: TRBJ2-3
v_call: TRBV7-9

cdr3_aa: CASSQEVSSGAMAQYF
cdr3_nt: TGTGCCAGCAGCCAAGAAGTGTCTAGCGGGGCCATGGCCCAGTACTTC
cdr3_length: 16
d_call: TRBD2
clone_size: once
j_call: TRBJ2-5
v_call: TRBV4-2

cdr3_aa: CASSHSGQGLDEQYF
cdr3_nt: TGCGCCAGCAGCCATTCGGGACAGGGATTGGACGAGCAGTACTTC
cdr3_length: 15
d_call: TRBD1
clone_size: .
j_call: TRBJ2-7
v_call: TRBV4-1

cdr3_aa: CAATADPSTDTQYF
cdr3_nt: TGTGCCGCCACGGCGGATCCTAGCACAGATACGCAGTATTTT
cdr3_length: 14
d_call: .
clone_size: .
j_call: TRBJ2-3
v_call: TRBV10-3

cdr3_aa: CASSFGQGVYEQYF
cdr3_nt: TGTGCCAGCAGCTTTGGACAGGGGGTCTACGAGCAGTACTTC
cdr3_length: 14
d_call: TRBD1
clone_size: once
j_call: TRBJ2-7
v_call: TRBV7-9

cdr3_aa: CACATGPTDTQYF
cdr3_nt: TGTGCCTGCGCGACAGGGCCCACAGATACGCAGTATTTT
cdr3_length: 13
d_call: TRBD1
clone_size: .
j_call: TRBJ2-3
v_call: TRBV30

cdr3_aa: CASSIVSGIGYVEAFF
cdr3_nt: TGTGCCAGTAGTATTGTGTCAGGGATCGGGTACGTTGAAGCTTTCTTT
cdr3_length: 16
d_call: .
clone_size: .
j_call: TRBJ1-1
v_call: TRBV19

cdr3_aa: CASSFGLAARLSTDTQYF
cdr3_nt: TGTGCCAGCAGCTTTGGACTAGCGGCCAGACTTAGCACAGATACGCAGTATTTT
cdr3_length: 18
d_call: TRBD2
clone_size: .
j_call: TRBJ2-3
v_call: TRBV7-8

cdr3_aa: CAISESRNSENIQYF
cdr3_nt: TGTGCCATCAGTGAGTCGCGGAACTCCGAAAACATTCAGTACTTC
cdr3_length: 15
d_call: .
clone_size: .
j_call: TRBJ2-4
v_call: TRBV10-3

cdr3_aa: CASSDQRTGNTEAFF
cdr3_nt: TGTGCCAGCAGCGACCAACGGACAGGGAACACTGAAGCTTTCTTT
cdr3_length: 15
d_call: TRBD1
clone_size: .
j_call: TRBJ1-1
v_call: TRBV5-5

cdr3_aa: CASSLFFMAEQYF
cdr3_nt: TGTGCCAGCAGTTTATTTTTTATGGCCGAGCAGTACTTC
cdr3_length: 13
d_call: .
clone_size: .
j_call: TRBJ2-7
v_call: TRBV12-3/TRBV12-4

cdr3_aa: CASSASGEQYF
cdr3_nt: TGTGCCAGCAGTGCGAGCGGCGAGCAGTACTTC
cdr3_length: 11
d_call: .
clone_size: .
j_call: TRBJ2-7
v_call: TRBV25-1

cdr3_aa: CASSSSGLTEAFF
cdr3_nt: TGTGCCAGCAGCTCTTCAGGGTTGACTGAAGCTTTCTTT
cdr3_length: 13
d_call: .
clone_size: .
j_call: TRBJ1-1
v_call: TRBV5-5

cdr3_aa: CASSPTTSGNTIYF
cdr3_nt: TGTGCCAGCAGTCCCACTACCTCTGGAAACACCATATATTTT
cdr3_length: 14
d_call: .
clone_size: .
j_call: TRBJ1-3
v_call: TRBV27

cdr3_aa: CASSVGHDNEQFF
cdr3_nt: TGTGCCAGTAGTGTCGGACATGACAATGAGCAGTTCTTC
cdr3_length: 13
d_call: .
clone_size: .
j_call: TRBJ2-1
v_call: TRBV19

cdr3_aa: CASSPGGQGVVGYTF
cdr3_nt: TGTGCCAGCAGTCCAGGCGGACAGGGGGTTGTTGGCTACACCTTC
cdr3_length: 15
d_call: TRBD1
clone_size: .
j_call: TRBJ1-2
v_call: TRBV6-6

cdr3_aa: CASSQGTSGLHTQYF
cdr3_nt: TGTGCCAGCAGCCAAGGGACTAGCGGGTTACATACGCAGTATTTT
cdr3_length: 15
d_call: TRBD2
clone_size: .
j_call: TRBJ2-3
v_call: TRBV3-1/TRBV3-2

cdr3_aa: CASSHGGSAEQFF
cdr3_nt: TGTGCCAGCAGCCACGGAGGGTCTGCTGAGCAGTTCTTC
cdr3_length: 13
d_call: .
clone_size: .
j_call: TRBJ2-1
v_call: TRBV3-1/TRBV3-2

cdr3_aa: CASSYRTGVRQPQHF
cdr3_nt: TGTGCCAGCAGTTACCGGACAGGGGTTCGCCAGCCCCAGCATTTT
cdr3_length: 15
d_call: TRBD1
clone_size: .
j_call: TRBJ1-5
v_call: TRBV6-6

cdr3_aa: CASSSYTGASGNTIYF
cdr3_nt: TGTGCCAGCAGCTCGTATACAGGAGCCTCTGGAAACACCATATATTTT
cdr3_length: 16
d_call: .
clone_size: .
j_call: TRBJ1-3
v_call: TRBV11-3

cdr3_aa: CASSLAPGAYNEQFF
cdr3_nt: TGTGCCAGCAGCTTGGCCCCAGGGGCCTACAATGAGCAGTTCTTC
cdr3_length: 15
d_call: .
clone_size: .
j_call: TRBJ2-1
v_call: TRBV7-2

cdr3_aa: CASSRQGNEKLFF
cdr3_nt: TGTGCCAGCAGCCGACAGGGTAATGAAAAACTGTTTTTT
cdr3_length: 13
d_call: TRBD1
clone_size: .
j_call: TRBJ1-4
v_call: TRBV5-6

cdr3_aa: CSAGTEEAFF
cdr3_nt: TGCAGTGCTGGGACAGAGGAAGCTTTCTTT
cdr3_length: 10
d_call: TRBD1
clone_size: .
j_call: TRBJ1-1
v_call: TRBV20-1

cdr3_aa: CASQMDRVNIQYF
cdr3_nt: TGTGCCAGCCAAATGGACAGGGTCAACATTCAGTACTTC
cdr3_length: 13
d_call: TRBD1
clone_size: .
j_call: TRBJ2-4
v_call: TRBV28

cdr3_aa: CASRPGQGTTEAFF
cdr3_nt: TGTGCCTCTCGTCCGGGACAGGGGACAACTGAAGCTTTCTTT
cdr3_length: 14
d_call: TRBD1
clone_size: few
j_call: TRBJ1-1
v_call: TRBV24-1

cdr3_aa: CASSPGGGGPYTEAFF
cdr3_nt: TGTGCCAGCTCACCAGGGGGGGGCGGCCCTTACACTGAAGCTTTCTTT
cdr3_length: 16
d_call: .
clone_size: .
j_call: TRBJ1-1
v_call: TRBV18

cdr3_aa: CASSQGRGFPGELFF
cdr3_nt: TGCGCCAGCAGCCAGGGGAGGGGATTCCCCGGGGAGCTGTTTTTT
cdr3_length: 15
d_call: TRBD2
clone_size: .
j_call: TRBJ2-2
v_call: TRBV4-1

cdr3_aa: CASSYQSNYGYTF
cdr3_nt: TGTGCCAGCAGCTACCAGTCTAACTATGGCTACACCTTC
cdr3_length: 13
d_call: .
clone_size: once
j_call: TRBJ1-2
v_call: TRBV5-8

cdr3_aa: CASSNGLAGTQYF
cdr3_nt: TGTGCCAGCAGCAACGGACTAGCTGGGACCCAGTACTTC
cdr3_length: 13
d_call: TRBD2
clone_size: .
j_call: TRBJ2-5
v_call: TRBV12-3/TRBV12-4

cdr3_aa: CASSYSGQLPYGYTF
cdr3_nt: TGTGCCAGCAGTTACTCGGGACAGCTCCCATATGGCTACACCTTC
cdr3_length: 15
d_call: TRBD1
clone_size: .
j_call: TRBJ1-2
v_call: TRBV6-5

cdr3_aa: CAAGLPLHF
cdr3_nt: TGCGCCGCGGGTCTACCCCTCCACTTT
cdr3_length: 9
d_call: .
clone_size: .
j_call: TRBJ1-6
v_call: TRBV10-2

cdr3_aa: CASSIDPTSGLHNEQFF
cdr3_nt: TGTGCCAGTAGTATAGATCCCACTAGCGGGCTGCACAATGAGCAGTTCTTC
cdr3_length: 17
d_call: TRBD2
clone_size: few
j_call: TRBJ2-1
v_call: TRBV19

cdr3_aa: CASSPRDRRYGYTF
cdr3_nt: TGTGCCAGCAGCCCGCGGGACCGACGTTATGGCTACACCTTC
cdr3_length: 14
d_call: .
clone_size: .
j_call: TRBJ1-2
v_call: TRBV9

cdr3_aa: CATSVALARGGQFF
cdr3_nt: TGTGCCACCAGTGTCGCCCTAGCTCGCGGGGGGCAGTTCTTC
cdr3_length: 14
d_call: TRBD2
clone_size: once
j_call: TRBJ2-1
v_call: TRBV24-1

cdr3_aa: CASSDPGDYSPLHF
cdr3_nt: TGTGCCAGCAGTGATCCAGGGGATTATTCACCCCTCCACTTT
cdr3_length: 14
d_call: .
clone_size: .
j_call: TRBJ1-6
v_call: TRBV25-1

cdr3_aa: CSVEVSGGASTDTQYF
cdr3_nt: TGCAGCGTTGAGGTTAGCGGGGGAGCTAGCACAGATACGCAGTATTTT
cdr3_length: 16
d_call: TRBD2
clone_size: .
j_call: TRBJ2-3
v_call: TRBV29-1

cdr3_aa: CASSRSTENNEQFF
cdr3_nt: TGTGCCAGCAGCCGGAGCACGGAGAACAATGAGCAGTTCTTC
cdr3_length: 14
d_call: .
clone_size: .
j_call: TRBJ2-1
v_call: TRBV11-1